This note documents a single TCR beta chain sequence. This entry belongs to a study of shared clonotypes between healthy human individuals. CDR3 size: 16 residues. Germline V gene lookup returns CDR1 SGHRS and CDR2 YFSETQ. With 4 bases clipped from V and 4 bases from J, the junction kept 5 bases outside the gene matches. Data came from immunoSEQ multiplex PCR; TCRdb stores just in-frame clones and leaves some out. This sample has about 2.4 million clones, with 93% found just once. The sample taken for sequencing was naive CD4+ T cells from PBMCs. The subset is: CD45RA+ positively selected. This clonotype originated in a man in his late teens or twenties in good health. Some clones in this sample may be carry-over from other donors' samples. The rearrangement joins TRBV5-1 to TRBJ2-3, with TRBD2 matching over 14 bases. CDR3 sequence reads: CASSTQGLAGADTQYF. In nucleotides, the CDR3 is TGCGCCAGCAGCACCCAGGGACTAGCGGGAGCAGATACGCAGTATTTT.